A selection of T cell receptor beta chains follows, all from one sample in a study of CD8+ T cells in alopecia areata. Libraries were prepared by immunoSEQ multiplex PCR; TCRdb keeps only in-frame clonotypes and omits some of them. The sample contains some 170,000 clones, around 50% of which appear only once. The specimen was CD4+ T cells sorted from blood, collected at week 0. These receptor sequences come from a human donor with alopecia areata. The CDR3 runs from the conserved cysteine through the conserved F or W. D genes are given only for firm matches. Only some rows state a clone size, as once, few, many or a class for expanded clones.

v_gene	j_gene	d_gene	abundance	CDR3aa	CDR3nt
TRBV30	TRBJ2-7	TRBD2	few	CAWSVTSGPYEQYF	TGTGCCTGGAGTGTGACTAGCGGTCCCTACGAGCAGTACTTC
TRBV29-1	TRBJ1-2	NA	NA	CSARGPNYGYTF	TGCAGCGCCCGGGGGCCTAACTATGGCTACACCTTC
TRBV29-1	TRBJ1-1	TRBD1	NA	CSVEQQGAGLGDAFF	TGCAGCGTTGAGCAACAGGGGGCCGGGTTGGGTGACGCTTTCTTT
TRBV9	TRBJ2-7	TRBD2	NA	CASSVATGGGFYEQYF	TGTGCCAGCAGCGTAGCTACTGGCGGGGGGTTCTACGAGCAGTACTTC
TRBV19	TRBJ1-1	NA	NA	CASSIGSVNTEAFF	TGTGCCAGTAGTATAGGAAGCGTCAACACTGAAGCTTTCTTT
TRBV4-2	TRBJ1-1	NA	once	CASSQVQNTEAFF	TGTGCCAGCAGCCAAGTCCAGAACACTGAAGCTTTCTTT
TRBV5-1	TRBJ1-2	TRBD1	NA	CASRRDSSPNYGYTF	TGCGCCAGCAGGAGGGACAGCTCACCCAACTATGGCTACACCTTC
TRBV29-1	TRBJ1-2	NA	NA	CSVAGDLYGYTF	TGCAGCGTTGCAGGGGACCTCTATGGCTACACCTTC
TRBV7-2	TRBJ2-5	NA	few	CASTPGTTYQETQYF	TGTGCCAGCACCCCCGGGACCACGTACCAAGAGACCCAGTACTTC
TRBV29-1	TRBJ1-2	TRBD1	once	CSVLTGPSYGYTF	TGCAGCGTGTTGACAGGGCCCAGCTATGGCTACACCTTC
TRBV30	TRBJ1-5	TRBD1	NA	CASSTGRSQPQHF	TGTGCCTCATCGACAGGGCGGTCTCAGCCCCAGCATTTT
TRBV20-1	TRBJ2-7	TRBD2	NA	CSAGLVREQYF	TGCAGTGCTGGACTAGTCCGCGAGCAGTACTTC
TRBV7-9	TRBJ1-4	NA	few	CASRQANEKLFF	TGTGCCAGCAGGCAAGCTAATGAAAAACTGTTTTTT
TRBV5-1	TRBJ1-1	NA	NA	CASMDGSLGTEAFF	TGCGCCAGCATGGATGGGTCCCTTGGTACTGAAGCTTTCTTT
TRBV29-1	TRBJ1-2	NA	NA	CSVDGLLANYGYTF	TGCAGCGTTGACGGGCTTCTCGCTAACTATGGCTACACCTTC
TRBV5-6	TRBJ2-3	NA	NA	CASSLITRGTDTQYF	TGTGCCAGCAGCTTGATAACGCGGGGTACAGATACGCAGTATTTT
TRBV27	TRBJ2-7	TRBD2	few	CASSYSVGGSYEQYF	TGTGCCAGCAGTTATTCCGTGGGGGGGTCCTACGAGCAGTACTTC
TRBV30	TRBJ1-2	NA	NA	CAWSRGWQDYGYTF	TGTGCCTGGAGTCGGGGTTGGCAGGACTATGGCTACACCTTC
TRBV5-1	TRBJ2-5	NA	few	CASSLAMLGRETQYF	TGCGCCAGCAGCTTGGCCATGCTGGGGCGAGAGACCCAGTACTTC
TRBV7-3	TRBJ2-6	NA	few	CASSKGSSGANVLTF	TGTGCCAGCAGTAAGGGGAGCTCTGGGGCCAACGTCCTGACTTTC
TRBV9	TRBJ2-5	NA	NA	CASSVGGSIHETQYF	TGTGCCAGCAGCGTAGGGGGCTCGATACATGAGACCCAGTACTTC
TRBV4-1	TRBJ1-2	NA	NA	CASSQELAYREGGYTF	TGCGCCAGCAGCCAAGAACTCGCCTACAGGGAAGGAGGCTACACCTTC
TRBV30	TRBJ1-2	NA	NA	CAWIPGQTNYGYTF	TGTGCCTGGATACCTGGACAGACTAACTATGGCTACACCTTC
TRBV25-1	TRBJ1-1	NA	NA	CASSVGRNTEAFF	TGTGCCAGCTCCGTCGGGCGGAACACTGAAGCTTTCTTT
TRBV29-1	TRBJ1-5	NA	NA	CSVVGGRAVWNQPQHF	TGCAGCGTTGTTGGGGGTCGGGCCGTTTGGAATCAGCCCCAGCATTTT